The source of this T cell receptor beta chain is a study of cytomegalovirus exposure and HLA in healthy donors. Findings and caveats of the study: There were some V segments, including TRBV6-2 and TRBV6-3, excluded as indistinguishable. CMV serostatus stood as the only immune exposure information on hand. In a later analysis, a genetic analysis reported fewer productive-TCR N-insertions in an Asian-associated ancestry cluster than the cohort average. In an earlier analysis, most TCR beta V segments were productive about 87% or about 30% of the time.

PCR amplification relied on 60 Vbeta primers (plus 13 Jbeta primers). Measured with immunoSEQ multiplex PCR; TCRdb has only the in-frame clones, and not every one. Found here are tens of thousands of clones, more than 55% of them singletons; the top ten hold roughly a fifth. Trimming removed 7 bases at V and 7 bases at J, with 20 bases between. Germline V gives CDR1 LNHDA, CDR2 SQIVND (reference sequence). The CDR3 sequence is 15 residues long. Note on this clone: Its antigen remains unknown.

The rearrangement joins TRBV19 to TRBJ1-5; D might be TRBD1 (6 bases). Source material: PBMCs. This TCR was recovered from a woman aged 50 to 60 in good health and CMV-seropositive. The CDR3 nucleotides are TGTGCCAGTACCCTAGGGGGGGGACCCGGACAGCCCCAGCATTTT. Translated, it gives CASTLGGGPGQPQHF.